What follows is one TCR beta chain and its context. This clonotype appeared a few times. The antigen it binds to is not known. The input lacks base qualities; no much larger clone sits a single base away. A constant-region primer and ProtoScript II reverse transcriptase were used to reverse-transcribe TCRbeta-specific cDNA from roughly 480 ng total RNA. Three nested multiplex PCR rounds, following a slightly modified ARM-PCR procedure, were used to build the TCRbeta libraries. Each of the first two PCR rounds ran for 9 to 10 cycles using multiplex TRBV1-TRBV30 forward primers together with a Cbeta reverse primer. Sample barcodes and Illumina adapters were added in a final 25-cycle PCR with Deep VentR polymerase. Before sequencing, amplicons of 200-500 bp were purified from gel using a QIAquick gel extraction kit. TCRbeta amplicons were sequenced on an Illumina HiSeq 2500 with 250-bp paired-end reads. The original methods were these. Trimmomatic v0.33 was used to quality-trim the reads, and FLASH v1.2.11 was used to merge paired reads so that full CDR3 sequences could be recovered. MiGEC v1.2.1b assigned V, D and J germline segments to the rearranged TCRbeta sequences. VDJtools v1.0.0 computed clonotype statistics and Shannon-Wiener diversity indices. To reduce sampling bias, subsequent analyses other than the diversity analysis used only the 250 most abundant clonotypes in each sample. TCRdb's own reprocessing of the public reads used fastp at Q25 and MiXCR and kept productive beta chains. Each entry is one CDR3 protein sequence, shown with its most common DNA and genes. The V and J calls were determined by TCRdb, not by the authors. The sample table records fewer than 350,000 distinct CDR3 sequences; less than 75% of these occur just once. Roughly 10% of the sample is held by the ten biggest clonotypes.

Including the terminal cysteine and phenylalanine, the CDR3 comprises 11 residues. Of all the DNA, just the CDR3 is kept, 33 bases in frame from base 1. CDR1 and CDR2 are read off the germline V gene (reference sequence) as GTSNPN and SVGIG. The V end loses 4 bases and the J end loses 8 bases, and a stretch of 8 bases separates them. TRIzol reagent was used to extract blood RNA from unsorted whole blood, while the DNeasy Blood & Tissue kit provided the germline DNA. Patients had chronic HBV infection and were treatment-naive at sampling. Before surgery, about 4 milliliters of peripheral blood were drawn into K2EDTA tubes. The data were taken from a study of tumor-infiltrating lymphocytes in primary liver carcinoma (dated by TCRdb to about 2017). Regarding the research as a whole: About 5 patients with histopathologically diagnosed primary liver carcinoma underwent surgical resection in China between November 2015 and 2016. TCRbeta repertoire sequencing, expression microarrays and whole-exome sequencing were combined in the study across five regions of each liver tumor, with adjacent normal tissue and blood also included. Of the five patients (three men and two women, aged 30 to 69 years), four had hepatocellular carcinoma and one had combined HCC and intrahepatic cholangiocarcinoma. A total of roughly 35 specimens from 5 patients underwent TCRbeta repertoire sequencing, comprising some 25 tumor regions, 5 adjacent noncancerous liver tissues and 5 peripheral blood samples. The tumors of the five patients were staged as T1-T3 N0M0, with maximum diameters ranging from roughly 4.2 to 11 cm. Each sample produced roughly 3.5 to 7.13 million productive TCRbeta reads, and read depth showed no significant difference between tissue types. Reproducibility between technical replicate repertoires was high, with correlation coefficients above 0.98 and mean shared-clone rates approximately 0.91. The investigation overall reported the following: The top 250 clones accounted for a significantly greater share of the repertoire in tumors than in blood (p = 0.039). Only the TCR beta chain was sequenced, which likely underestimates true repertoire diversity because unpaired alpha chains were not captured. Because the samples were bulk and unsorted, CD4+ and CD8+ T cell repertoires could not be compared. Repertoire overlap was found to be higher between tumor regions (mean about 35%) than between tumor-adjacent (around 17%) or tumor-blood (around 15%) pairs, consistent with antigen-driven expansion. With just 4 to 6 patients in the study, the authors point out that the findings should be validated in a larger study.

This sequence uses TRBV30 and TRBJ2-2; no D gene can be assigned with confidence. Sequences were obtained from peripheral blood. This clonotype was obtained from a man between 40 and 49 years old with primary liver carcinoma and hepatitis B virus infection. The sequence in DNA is TGTGCCTGGACTTGGGGTGGGGAGCTGTTTTTT. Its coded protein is CAWTWGGELFF.